The clone carrying this T cell receptor beta chain was counted a single time. Its specificity is not known. The germline V gene encodes CDR1 SGHAT and CDR2 FQDESV (reference sequence). V shed 4 bases and J shed 6 bases, with 16 bases lying between them. This CDR3 region has 14 residues. Profiled with immunoSEQ multiplex PCR; TCRdb holds only in-frame clones, not every one. The sample holds around 100,000 clones, approximately 84% seen once. The data belong to a study of graft-versus-host responses after intestinal transplantation. Looking at the study overall: Grafts that recipients had were multivisceral, liver-intestinal, or isolated intestinal transplants. Study conclusions and caveats: Detected in recipient marrow were GvH clones, some of which were first observed in ileum or blood. Peak circulating GvH clone levels tracked with early post-transplant HvG declines.

V is TRBV11-1 and J is TRBJ2-7; D may be TRBD2 (5 bases). This TCR was recovered from a human donor who was the organ donor for an intestinal transplant. Source: unstimulated CD4+ T cells sorted from spleen or lymph node cells, taken before transplant. The CDR3 is CASSSVMGGREQYF. In DNA form, the CDR3 reads TGTGCCAGCAGCTCTGTGATGGGCGGGCGCGAGCAGTACTTC.